The 22 T cell receptor beta chains given below trace back to one sample, sequenced in a study of regulatory T cells in long-lasting Graves disease. For TCR beta, libraries came from iRepertoire HTBI primers and Arm-PCR of CDR3 regions. TCRdb used MiXCR to reprocess the multiplex PCR reads, holding one entry per CDR3 protein. The sample records fewer than 450,000 distinct CDR3 sequences, about 15% being singletons. The time point denotes: newly diagnosed GD, antithyroid drugs for less than 3 months. RNA from PBMCs was the source of the TCR library. This same sample was also taken into another study, of T cells in Graves' hyperthyroidism and ophthalmopathy.

The sequencing here drew on peripheral blood mononuclear cells (PBMCs), taken at new diagnosis, from a patient treated with antithyroid drugs. These receptors were taken from a woman aged 40 to 50 with Graves disease.

The gene calls are TRBV9 and TRBJ1-4, with 10 positions matching TRBD1. CDR3 length equals 14 residues. Germline CDR1 reads SGDLS; CDR2 reads YYNGEE. V shed 4 bases, J shed 8 bases, and the junction held 5 bases outside the gene matches. CDR3 sequence: CASSTTGGYEKLFF. DNA for the CDR3: TGTGCCAGCAGCACGACAGGGGGCTACGAAAAACTGTTTTTT. The full variable domain, completed using reference TRBV9 and TRBJ1-4, is DSGVTQTPKHLITATGQRVTLRCSPRSGDLSVYWYQQSLDQGLQFLIQYYNGEERAKGNILERFSAQQFPDLHSELNLSSLELGDSALYFCASSTTGGYEKLFFGSGTQLSVL.

This clonotype showed up many times. This chain links TRBV12-3 or TRBV12-4 with TRBJ2-7; no firm D call. V was shortened by 6 bases and J by 1 base, with 7 bases between the two germline ends. The CDR3 has 12 residues. In nucleotides, the CDR3 is TGTGCCAGCAGCCGAGGTTCCTACGAGCAGTACTTC. Amino acids: CASSRGSYEQYF.

This clonotype came up many times. V gene TRBV11-2 combines with J gene TRBJ1-4; D not resolved. V lost 1 base, J lost 7 bases, and 10 bases lay in between. Germline CDR1 SGHAT, CDR2 FQNNGV. This CDR3 is built from 14 residues. The DNA of the CDR3 is TGTGCCAGCAGCTTAGCAGGTTCAGGTGAAAAACTGTTTTTT. This translates into CASSLAGSGEKLFF.

This clonotype was counted many times. V is TRBV11-3 and J is TRBJ2-1, with unresolved D. V lost 5 bases to trimming and J lost 3 bases, with 11 bases between them. Germline values: CDR1 SGHNT, CDR2 YENEEA. The CDR3 is made up of 14 amino acids. For the CDR3, the DNA is TGTGCCAGCAGCAGAGTTTCCAGCTACAATGAGCAGTTCTTC. This sequence encodes CASSRVSSYNEQFF.

This chain joins TRBV27 and TRBJ2-7; 8 bases align to TRBD2. The CDR3 contains 14 residues. Germline V gene data show CDR1 as MNHEY and CDR2 as SMNVEV (reference sequence). Germline trimming cut 4 bases from V and 7 bases from J; bases unmatched to any gene: 9. In DNA, the CDR3 is TGTGCCAGCAGTTCCGTAGCGGGGACTACGGAGCAGTACTTC. Its translation: CASSSVAGTTEQYF.

The chain links TRBV9 to TRBJ2-5; 7 bases are shared with TRBD2. Germline V gene lookup returns CDR1 SGDLS and CDR2 YYNGEE. The V segment lost 7 bases and the J segment 5 bases; nucleotides outside the gene matches: 8. The CDR3 length is 13 residues. As DNA, the CDR3 is TGTGCCAGCTCCACTAGCGCGCTGGAGACCCAGTACTTC. Protein: CASSTSALETQYF.

This clonotype was seen repeatedly, ten times or more. The rearrangement joins TRBV6-1 to TRBJ1-2; unclear D gene. Trimming cost V 6 bases and J 4 bases, with 9 bases left between them. The CDR3 length is 12 residues. CDR1 and CDR2 (germline): MNHNS, SASEGT. CDR3 DNA: TGTGCCAGCAGCTCAGGATTCTATGGCTACACCTTC. Translating gives CASSSGFYGYTF.

The chain has TRBV9 and TRBJ2-7; tentatively, D is TRBD2 (6 bases). The CDR3 spans 16 residues. The V gene's germline CDR1 is SGDLS and CDR2 YYNGEE. With 4 bases removed from V and 3 bases from J, the gap between germline ends came to 20 bases. The CDR3 loop is CASSPPSGGEVYEQYF. DNA of the CDR3: TGTGCCAGCAGCCCTCCCTCCGGGGGAGAGGTCTACGAGCAGTACTTC.

This clonotype was recorded at least ten times. The V call is TRBV5-1, the J call TRBJ1-2, with 7 bases aligning to TRBD1. The V gene's germline CDR1 is SGHRS and CDR2 YFSETQ. The CDR3 is 14 residues long. Trimming removed 4 bases from V and 6 bases from J; junction bases left unmatched: 9. As DNA, the CDR3 is TGCGCCAGCAGCCTTACAGGGGCGAAGGATGGCTACACCTTC. It codes for CASSLTGAKDGYTF.

In this sample, this clonotype turned up a few times. The gene calls are TRBV5-1 and TRBJ1-4; 7 positions match TRBD1. Per germline, CDR1 SGHRS and CDR2 YFSETQ. With V trimmed by 8 bases and J by 6 bases, 7 bases remained unmatched. This CDR3 is built from 13 residues. The CDR3 is CASRPGGDEKLFF. CDR3 sequence (DNA): TGCGCCAGTAGGCCAGGGGGAGATGAAAAACTGTTTTTT.

This clonotype has at least ten counts. The CDR3 bases are TGTGCCACCAGTGATTTGGCCGGGCCTAGCACAGATACGCAGTATTTT. Encoded protein: CATSDLAGPSTDTQYF. V gene TRBV24-1 combines with J gene TRBJ2-3; D unclear. The CDR3 runs 16 residues. V shed 0 bases and J shed 0 bases, with 9 bases lying between them. Germline lookup yields CDR1 KGHDR and CDR2 SFDVKD.

This clonotype came up many times. The genes are TRBV30 and TRBJ1-2, with unresolved D. V lost 1 base, J lost 4 bases, and 7 bases lay in between. Germline CDR1 and CDR2: GTSNPN and SVGIG (reference sequence). This CDR3 contains 12 residues. This CDR3 reads CAWSGQSYGYTF. CDR3 nucleotide sequence: TGTGCCTGGAGTGGGCAAAGCTATGGCTACACCTTC.

This clonotype was observed many times. The chain employs TRBV27 and TRBJ1-1; D is unresolved. With 3 bases removed from V and 4 bases from J, the gap between germline ends came to 12 bases. The CDR3 length is 14 residues. The germline gives CDR1 MNHEY, CDR2 SMNVEV (reference sequence). This chain's CDR3 is CASSFWGTSTEAFF. CDR3 nucleotides: TGTGCCAGCAGTTTCTGGGGTACGAGCACTGAAGCTTTCTTT.

This clonotype was observed at least ten times. The genes are TRBV6-5 and TRBJ2-1, with no clear D. Trimming took 2 bases from V and 4 from J, leaving 9 bases between them. Germline loops: CDR1 MNHEY, CDR2 SVGAGI. CDR3 size: 14 residues. Here the CDR3 DNA reads TGTGCCAGCAGTTACATGTCTGGTTACAATGAGCAGTTCTTC. This gives the protein CASSYMSGYNEQFF.

J is TRBJ2-7 and V is TRBV20-1; 9 bases line up with TRBD2. CDR1 is DFQATT, CDR2 SNEGSKA, per germline (reference sequence). CDR3 length equals 15 residues. V lost 1 base to trimming and J lost 6 bases; unmatched junction nucleotides: 10. The DNA of the CDR3 is TGCAGTGCTAGAGCGCCGGGTAGCGGGAGATTCGAGCAGTACTTC. As protein: CSARAPGSGRFEQYF.

This clonotype was seen repeatedly, ten times or more. The rearrangement links TRBV3-1 to TRBJ1-6, with D unclear. The V gene's germline CDR1 is LGHDT and CDR2 YNNKEL (reference sequence). The CDR3 sequence is 13 residues long. V was shortened by 3 bases and J by 14 bases, with 14 bases between the two germline ends. The CDR3 loop reads CASSQGKPMSLHF. The CDR3 nucleotides read TGTGCCAGCAGCCAGGGAAAACCTATGTCCCTCCACTTT.

In this sample, this clonotype turned up many times. The CDR3 is CASSHGLYNEQFF. CDR3 coding DNA: TGTGCCAGCAGCCATGGACTATACAATGAGCAGTTCTTC. The rearrangement joins TRBV3-1 to TRBJ2-1; D may be TRBD2 (6 bases). This CDR3 is 13 amino acids long. V was clipped by 3 bases and J by 4 bases, with 7 bases between them. Germline V gives CDR1 LGHDT, CDR2 YNNKEL (reference sequence).

This clonotype was observed at least ten times. The chain is built from TRBV30 and TRBJ1-1; D is undetermined. The CDR3 is 11 amino acids. From germline, CDR1 is GTSNPN and CDR2 SVGIG (reference sequence). Trimming removed 6 bases from V and 0 bases from J, with 5 bases in between. The CDR3 here is CACLLNTEAFF. The CDR3 coding sequence is TGTGCCTGTCTGTTGAACACTGAAGCTTTCTTT.

This chain uses TRBV5-1 with TRBJ1-1; D perhaps matches TRBD1 (6 bases). Trimming took 5 bases from V and 0 from J, leaving 14 bases between them. The germline CDR1 and CDR2 sequences are SGHRS and YFSETQ. The CDR3 covers 15 residues. The CDR3 protein is CASSRAGHLNTEAFF. The CDR3 coding sequence is TGCGCCAGCAGTCGAGCGGGACACCTGAACACTGAAGCTTTCTTT.

This clonotype has ten or more counts. This sequence joins TRBV7-9 and TRBJ2-7; 14 nucleotides match TRBD2. Germline trimming cut 6 bases from V and 0 bases from J; bases unmatched to any gene: 16. The CDR3 sequence is 20 residues long. The germline gives CDR1 SEHNR, CDR2 FQNEAQ (reference sequence). The chain's CDR3 is CASSPSGGTSGSNPSYEQYF. In DNA, the CDR3 is TGTGCCAGCAGTCCCTCGGGTGGGACTAGCGGGAGTAACCCCTCCTACGAGCAGTACTTC.

The J gene is TRBJ1-6, the V gene TRBV10-3; 8 bases are a match to TRBD1. The CDR3 runs to 16 residues. Germline V lookup: CDR1 ENHRY, CDR2 SYGVKD. After removal of 0 bases from V and 6 bases from J, the junction contained 4 bases not matched to a gene. This CDR3 reads CAISESMDRVNSPLHF. The CDR3 DNA sequence: TGTGCCATCAGTGAGTCGATGGACAGGGTTAATTCACCCCTCCACTTT.

On this clonotype: A much bigger clone sits one base away, suggesting this may be a read error. The rearrangement uses TRBV6-1 and TRBJ2-4, with D tentatively TRBD1 or TRBD2 (5 bases each). The V gene's germline CDR1 is MNHNS and CDR2 SASEGT. CDR3 length equals 15 residues. The DNA of the CDR3 is TGTGCCAGCAGGGTTCCTGGGGGAACCAAAAACATTCGGTACTTC. Its translation: CASRVPGGTKNIRYF.